The 25 T cell receptor beta chains in this list originate from one sample, sequenced in a study of OX40 agonist ivuxolimab in advanced cancers. Assay: immunoSEQ multiplex PCR; the TCRdb copy retains only in-frame clones and omits some. The data contain over 55,000 clones, roughly 81% of them seen just once; the ten biggest clones take up over 4%. Sequenced here: CD4+ or CD8+ T cells sorted from blood, sampled in a trial of the OX40 agonist ivuxolimab. The receptors were gathered from an adult with an advanced solid tumor such as melanoma, head and neck, liver or kidney cancer.

This clone showed up just once. This chain uses TRBV19 with TRBJ1-5; D may be TRBD1 (5 bases). CDR1 LNHDA and CDR2 SQIVND come from the germline V gene (reference sequence). The germline V and J ends were trimmed by 4 bases and 4 bases, with 14 bases remaining between them. The CDR3 loop spans 15 amino acids. DNA for the CDR3: TGTGCCAGTAGTACTACCGGGACCCTTAATCAGCCCCAGCATTTT. The encoded protein is CASSTTGTLNQPQHF.

The chain employs TRBV7-3 and TRBJ2-5, with D unresolved. The CDR3 runs 15 residues. Germline V gives CDR1 SGHTA, CDR2 FQGTGA. The ends were cut back, 1 base at V and 1 base at J, with 10 bases in the middle. The CDR3 DNA reads TGTGCCAGCAGCTTAAGATTGGGCGGCCAAGAGACCCAGTACTTC. The encoded protein is CASSLRLGGQETQYF.

This clone appeared once. The gene calls are TRBV5-4 and TRBJ1-6, with unresolved D. Per the germline V gene, CDR1 is SGHNT and CDR2 is YYREEE (reference sequence). V lost 0 bases, J lost 1 base, and 8 bases lay in between. CDR3 size: 16 residues. The CDR3 spells CASSLVKVSYNSPLHF. In nucleotides, the CDR3 is TGTGCCAGCAGCTTGGTGAAGGTTTCCTATAATTCACCCCTCCACTTT.

The chain links TRBV4-1 to TRBJ2-5, with D possibly being TRBD1 or TRBD2 (6 bases each). The CDR3 extends over 18 amino acids. Germline V CDR1 and CDR2: MGHRA, YSYEKL. The V end was cut by 2 bases, the J end by 1 base, with 20 bases between. The DNA for the CDR3 is TGCGCCAGCAGCCAATCCATAGGGGGACTGAAGGGCCAAGAGACCCAGTACTTC. It specifies CASSQSIGGLKGQETQYF.

CDR3 nucleotide sequence: TGTGCCACCCTAGGTTTGGAAAGAACTTACGAGCAGTACTTC. Amino acid sequence: CATLGLERTYEQYF. The V call is TRBV10-3, the J call TRBJ2-7, with D unclear. Germline loops: CDR1 ENHRY, CDR2 SYGVKD. Trimming took 10 bases from V and 4 from J, leaving 20 bases between them. The CDR3 sequence is 14 residues long.

The gene calls are TRBV2 and TRBJ1-4, with D uncertain. With 2 bases removed from V and 3 bases from J, the gap between germline ends came to 10 bases. CDR1 SNHLY and CDR2 FYNNEI come from the germline V gene. This CDR3 contains 15 residues. For the CDR3, the DNA is TGTGCCAGCAGTGAATTGTTGGGGTCTAATGAAAAACTGTTTTTT. Translation gives CASSELLGSNEKLFF.

The chain is built from TRBV7-9 and TRBJ2-5; no reliable D call. There are 12 residues in the CDR3. Looked up from germline, CDR1 is SEHNR and CDR2 is FQNEAQ (reference sequence). The V end was cut by 2 bases, the J end by 5 bases, with 6 bases between. This CDR3 reads CASSLMGETQYF. Written as DNA, the CDR3 is TGTGCCAGCAGCTTAATGGGGGAGACCCAGTACTTC.

The V and J genes are TRBV5-4 and TRBJ1-6; D call uncertain. The V gene's germline CDR1 is SGHNT and CDR2 YYREEE (reference sequence). V was pared by 4 bases and J by 7 bases, with 15 bases between. CDR3 size: 15 residues. The chain's CDR3 is CASSQESSQNSPLHF. The CDR3, as DNA: TGTGCCAGCAGCCAAGAATCCTCACAGAATTCACCCCTCCACTTT. Variable domain in full (rest from reference TRBV5-4 and TRBJ1-6): ETGVTQSPTHLIKTRGQQVTLRCSSQSGHNTVSWYQQALGQGPQFIFQYYREEENGRGNFPPRFSGLQFPNYSSELNVNALELDDSALYLCASSQESSQNSPLHFGNGTRLTVT.

This rearrangement joins TRBV7-2 to TRBJ2-3; no definite D call. The V gene lost 1 base and the J gene lost 2 bases, with 1 base spanning the gap. Germline lookup yields CDR1 SGHTA and CDR2 FQGNSA. This CDR3 region has 12 residues. The CDR3 reads CASSLDTDTQYF. In DNA, the CDR3 is TGTGCCAGCAGCTTAGACACAGATACGCAGTATTTT.

This clone was observed once. CDR3 in DNA: TGTGCCAGCAGCTTAGCCCCAACTTTGGGGGACAATGAGCAGTTCTTC. This gives the protein CASSLAPTLGDNEQFF. The chain recombines TRBV7-2 with TRBJ2-1; D could derive from TRBD1 or TRBD2 (5 bases each). The CDR3 totals 16 residues. CDR1 and CDR2 from the germline V gene are SGHTA and FQGNSA. With 0 bases removed from V and 5 bases from J, the gap between germline ends came to 14 bases.

The chain combines TRBV19 with TRBJ1-2; D remains ambiguous. Trimming took off 6 bases at V and 2 bases at J, with 13 bases between the two ends. The germline V gene encodes CDR1 LNHDA and CDR2 SQIVND (reference sequence). The CDR3 runs 14 residues. The CDR3 region is CASSSDGRNYGYTF. The CDR3 DNA is TGTGCCAGTAGCTCGGACGGGCGAAACTATGGCTACACCTTC.

V and J are TRBV6-1 and TRBJ2-7; 7 nucleotides line up with TRBD1. With 11 bases clipped from V and 2 bases from J, the junction kept 9 bases outside the gene matches. There are 13 residues in the CDR3. Germline CDR1 and CDR2: MNHNS and SASEGT. The CDR3 region is CASYRTGPYEQYF. CDR3 bases: TGTGCCTCGTACAGGACAGGTCCCTACGAGCAGTACTTC.

The chain combines TRBV7-9 with TRBJ2-5, with TRBD1 identical over 10 bases. CDR1 is SEHNR and CDR2 is FQNEAQ in the germline V gene (reference sequence). The junction had 7 bases not matched to a gene; V was cut back by 4 bases and J by 5 bases. The CDR3 sequence is 15 residues long. CDR3 protein: CASSSGQGTTETQYF. Written as DNA, the CDR3 is TGTGCCAGCAGCTCGGGACAGGGGACAACGGAGACCCAGTACTTC.

V gene TRBV4-3 combines with J gene TRBJ2-1; D may be TRBD2 (6 bases). CDR1 is LGHNA and CDR2 is YSLEER in the germline V gene. This CDR3 comprises 18 residues. The ends were cut back, 0 bases at V and 9 bases at J, with 24 bases in the middle. This CDR3 reads CASSQDVVTTRRSSEQFF. The CDR3, as DNA: TGCGCCAGCAGCCAAGATGTCGTTACGACTAGAAGGTCGAGTGAGCAGTTCTTC.

V usage is TRBV15 and J usage is TRBJ2-1; unclear D gene. This CDR3 spans 13 amino acids. CDR1 and CDR2 (germline): LNHNV, YYDKDF (reference sequence). V gave up 0 bases and J gave up 5 bases, with 5 bases separating them. CDR3 amino acids: CATSRDRHNEQFF. The CDR3 coding sequence is TGTGCCACCAGCAGAGACAGACACAATGAGCAGTTCTTC.

The rearrangement joins TRBV5-4 to TRBJ2-3; possibly TRBD1 for D (6 bases). The V and J ends lost 3 bases and 0 bases respectively, with 20 bases between them. This CDR3 has 18 amino acids. Per the germline V gene, CDR1 is SGHNT and CDR2 is YYREEE (reference sequence). This chain's CDR3 is CASSSPDLDRTSTDTQYF. CDR3 nucleotide sequence: TGTGCCAGCAGCTCGCCTGATCTCGACAGGACTAGCACAGATACGCAGTATTTT. Supplemented by reference TRBV5-4 and TRBJ2-3, the full variable domain reads ETGVTQSPTHLIKTRGQQVTLRCSSQSGHNTVSWYQQALGQGPQFIFQYYREEENGRGNFPPRFSGLQFPNYSSELNVNALELDDSALYLCASSSPDLDRTSTDTQYFGPGTRLTVL.

This chain uses TRBV9 with TRBJ2-1; tentative D call: TRBD2 (6 bases). CDR1 and CDR2 from the germline V gene are SGDLS and YYNGEE. This CDR3 is built from 16 residues. Between the trimmed V and J ends, which lost 0 bases and 0 bases, there was a span of 10 bases. CDR3 sequence (DNA): TGTGCCAGCAGCGTAGTGCGGGGTAGCTCCTACAATGAGCAGTTCTTC. This translates into CASSVVRGSSYNEQFF. Full variable domain (missing parts from reference TRBV9 and TRBJ2-1): DSGVTQTPKHLITATGQRVTLRCSPRSGDLSVYWYQQSLDQGLQFLIQYYNGEERAKGNILERFSAQQFPDLHSELNLSSLELGDSALYFCASSVVRGSSYNEQFFGPGTRLTVL.

The rearrangement joins TRBV7-2 to TRBJ2-4; 10 bases are shared with TRBD1. The CDR3 consists of 13 residues. CDR1 SGHTA and CDR2 FQGNSA come from the germline V gene. The junction had 1 base not matched to a gene; V was cut back by 4 bases and J by 7 bases. DNA for the CDR3: TGTGCCAGCAGCTCGACAGGGGGCAACATTCAGTACTTC. The encoded protein is CASSSTGGNIQYF.

V gene TRBV18 combines with J gene TRBJ2-2; 8 nucleotides align to TRBD1. Germline V gene data show CDR1 as KGHSH and CDR2 as LQKENI. The CDR3 extends over 14 amino acids. V shed 3 bases and J 5 bases; nucleotides not matched to a gene: 2. The CDR3: CASSPTGETGELFF. The CDR3, as DNA: TGTGCCAGCTCACCGACAGGGGAAACCGGGGAGCTGTTTTTT. The complete variable domain, with remaining parts taken from reference TRBV18 and TRBJ2-2, reads NAGVMQNPRHLVRRRGQEARLRCSPMKGHSHVYWYRQLPEEGLKFMVYLQKENIIDESGMPKERFSAEFPKEGPSILRIQQVVRGDSAAYFCASSPTGETGELFFGEGSRLTVL.

The rearrangement joins TRBV5-4 to TRBJ2-2; TRBD1 aligns across 8 bases. The germline V gene encodes CDR1 SGHNT and CDR2 YYREEE (reference sequence). V gave up 0 bases and J gave up 6 bases; unmatched junction bases: 4. This CDR3 has 15 residues. Here the CDR3 DNA reads TGTGCCAGCAGCTTGGTCCAGGGGGCGCCCGGGGAGCTGTTTTTT. Encoded protein: CASSLVQGAPGELFF.

The chain is built from TRBV5-1 and TRBJ1-1; D perhaps matches TRBD1 (5 bases). This CDR3 comprises 15 residues. V was trimmed by 1 base and J by 2 bases, leaving 12 bases between them. CDR1 is SGHRS and CDR2 is YFSETQ in the germline V gene. CDR3 residues: CASSLYGGENTEAFF. The CDR3 DNA follows: TGCGCCAGCAGCTTGTATGGGGGGGAAAACACTGAAGCTTTCTTT.

The chain uses TRBV6-9 and TRBJ1-2; D call uncertain. Trimming removed 7 bases at V and 5 bases at J, with 8 bases between. The CDR3 runs to 11 residues. Germline V gene sequence: CDR1 MNHGY, CDR2 SVAAGI. In DNA, the CDR3 is TGTGCCAGCACCGGGTATTATGGCTACACCTTC. This encodes CASTGYYGYTF.

The chain has TRBV5-5 and TRBJ2-7; tentatively, D is TRBD2 (7 bases). The CDR3 contains 15 residues. Germline loops: CDR1 SGHKS, CDR2 YYEKEE (reference sequence). The V and J ends lost 0 bases and 4 bases respectively, with 14 bases between them. The CDR3 DNA follows: TGTGCCAGCAGCTTGGGGCGGGGGCCTGGTTACGAGCAGTACTTC. It encodes CASSLGRGPGYEQYF.

The V call is TRBV29-1, the J call TRBJ1-1; TRBD1 matches 7 bases. Germline V gene sequence: CDR1 SQVTM, CDR2 ANQGSEA. This CDR3 comprises 15 residues. V was clipped by 7 bases and J by 4 bases; unmatched bases: 15. Here the CDR3 DNA reads TGCAGCGCCTTAACAGGGGCCGTCAGGGGCACTGAAGCTTTCTTT. Translated: CSALTGAVRGTEAFF.

This chain connects TRBV5-1 to TRBJ2-7; the D call may be TRBD1 or TRBD2 (5 bases each). CDR3 length: 14 residues. CDR1 is SGHRS, CDR2 YFSETQ, per germline. V lost 0 bases, J lost 3 bases, and 10 bases lay in between. For the CDR3, the DNA is TGCGCCAGCAGCTTGGCAGGGACCTTCTACGAGCAGTACTTC. Translation: CASSLAGTFYEQYF.